This T cell receptor (beta chain) originates from a study of beta chain features in type 1 diabetes. As every portion of the isolated RNA was reverse transcribed, the sequencing read expressed TCRB transcripts. Assay: immunoSEQ multiplex PCR; the TCRdb copy retains only in-frame clones and omits some. The sample contains 200,000 to 250,000 clones, roughly 9.6% of which appear only once. Per the germline V gene, CDR1 is KGHSH and CDR2 is LQKENI. The CDR3 spans 13 residues. The V end was cut by 4 bases, the J end by 4 bases, with 10 bases between. Purity above 95% was achieved in all sorted populations. There are a few counts of this clone.

The rearrangement links TRBV18 to TRBJ2-5; tentatively, D is TRBD1 (6 bases). Sequencing input: naive CD4+ T cells from blood. The sequence was obtained from a woman in her late teens or twenties in good health. The CDR3 sequence: CASSQGVSETQYF. CDR3 nucleotide sequence: TGTGCCAGCTCACAGGGGGTTTCAGAGACCCAGTACTTC.